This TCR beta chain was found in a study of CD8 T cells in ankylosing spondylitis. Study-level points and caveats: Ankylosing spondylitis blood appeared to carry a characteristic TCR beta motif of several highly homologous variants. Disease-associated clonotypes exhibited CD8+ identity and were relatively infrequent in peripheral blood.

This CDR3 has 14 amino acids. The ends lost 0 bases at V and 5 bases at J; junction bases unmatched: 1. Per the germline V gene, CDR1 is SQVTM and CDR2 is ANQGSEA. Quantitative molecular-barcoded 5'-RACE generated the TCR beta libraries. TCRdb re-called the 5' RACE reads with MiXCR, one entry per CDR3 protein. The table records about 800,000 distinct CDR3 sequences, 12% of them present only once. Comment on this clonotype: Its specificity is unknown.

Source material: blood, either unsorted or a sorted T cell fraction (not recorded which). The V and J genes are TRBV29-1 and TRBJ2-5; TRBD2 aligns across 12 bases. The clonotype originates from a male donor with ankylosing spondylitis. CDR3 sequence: CSVEEGLAGETQYF. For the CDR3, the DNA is TGCAGCGTTGAAGAAGGACTAGCGGGGGAGACCCAGTACTTC.